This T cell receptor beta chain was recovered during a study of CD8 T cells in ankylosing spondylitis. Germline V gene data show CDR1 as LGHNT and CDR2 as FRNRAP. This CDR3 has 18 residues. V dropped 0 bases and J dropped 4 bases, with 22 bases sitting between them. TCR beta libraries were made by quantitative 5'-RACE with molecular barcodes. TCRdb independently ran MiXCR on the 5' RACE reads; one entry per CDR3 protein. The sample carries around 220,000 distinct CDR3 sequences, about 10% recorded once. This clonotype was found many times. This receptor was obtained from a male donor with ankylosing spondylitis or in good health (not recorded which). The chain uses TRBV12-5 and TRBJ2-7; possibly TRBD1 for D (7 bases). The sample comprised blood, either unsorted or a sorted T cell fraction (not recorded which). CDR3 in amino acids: CASGLVRWRGRRFYEQYF. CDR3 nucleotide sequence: TGTGCTAGTGGTTTGGTACGATGGAGGGGGCGAAGATTTTACGAGCAGTACTTC.